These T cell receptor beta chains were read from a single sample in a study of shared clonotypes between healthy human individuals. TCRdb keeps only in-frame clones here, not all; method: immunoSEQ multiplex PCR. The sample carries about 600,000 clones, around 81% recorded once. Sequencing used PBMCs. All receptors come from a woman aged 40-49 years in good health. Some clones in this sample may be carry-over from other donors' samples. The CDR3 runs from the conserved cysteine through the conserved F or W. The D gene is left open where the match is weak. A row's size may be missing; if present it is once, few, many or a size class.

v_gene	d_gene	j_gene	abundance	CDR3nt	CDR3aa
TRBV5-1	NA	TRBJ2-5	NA	TGCGCCAGCAGCTGGGGGACAGCCGGGTCCCGGGGGGAGACCCAGTACTTC	CASSWGTAGSRGETQYF
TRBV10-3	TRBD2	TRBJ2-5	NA	TGTGCCATCTCGACTAGCGGAGCAGAAGAGACCCAGTACTTC	CAISTSGAEETQYF
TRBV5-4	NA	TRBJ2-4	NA	TGTGCCAGCAGCTCTTTAGCCAAAAACATTCAGTACTTC	CASSSLAKNIQYF
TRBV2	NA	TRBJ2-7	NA	TGTGCCAGCAGCGCAAGCTCCTACGAGCAGTACTTC	CASSASSYEQYF
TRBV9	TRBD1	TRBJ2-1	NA	TGTGCCAGCAGCGTAGCTGGGGACAGCCCATTTGAGCAGTTCTTC	CASSVAGDSPFEQFF
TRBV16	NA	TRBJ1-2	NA	TGTGCCAGCAGCCTCGATCGGTATGGCTACACCTTC	CASSLDRYGYTF
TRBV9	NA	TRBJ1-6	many	TGTGCCAGCAGCGTACAACCTGATGGGGGTGGATCACCCCTCCACTTT	CASSVQPDGGGSPLHF
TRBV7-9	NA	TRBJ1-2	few	TGTGCCAGCAGCCCTGACGTCCAGGTCCGGGAGTGGACTAACTATGGCTACACCTTC	CASSPDVQVREWTNYGYTF
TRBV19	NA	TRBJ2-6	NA	TGTGCCAGTAGTATAACGGGGGCCAACGTCCTGACTTTC	CASSITGANVLTF
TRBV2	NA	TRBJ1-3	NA	TGTGCCAGCAGTCAACAGGGAACATCTGGAAACACCATATATTTT	CASSQQGTSGNTIYF
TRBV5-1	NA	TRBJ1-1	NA	TGCGCCAGCAGCTTGGAGGGAGGAGGCACTGAAGCTTTCTTT	CASSLEGGGTEAFF
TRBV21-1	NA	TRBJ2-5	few	TGTGCCAGCAGCAAAGACGCAGCGGGAGCGGAAGAGCAGTACTTC	CASSKDAAGAEEQYF
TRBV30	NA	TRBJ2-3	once	TGTGCCTGGAGCGCCTGGGGGGATACGCAGTATTTT	CAWSAWGDTQYF
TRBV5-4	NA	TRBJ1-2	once	TGTGCCAGCAGATGGGACACCGCCGGGGGCTACACCTTC	CASRWDTAGGYTF
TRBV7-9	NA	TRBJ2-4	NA	TGTGCCAGCAGCTCGTCAGGGGTTTGGGACATTCAGTACTTC	CASSSSGVWDIQYF
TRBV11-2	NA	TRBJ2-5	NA	TGTGCCAGCAGCTCGGGGGAGACCCAGTACTTC	CASSSGETQYF
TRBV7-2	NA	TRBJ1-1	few	TGTGCCAGCAGCTTAACCGTTGGAACTGAAGCTTTCTTT	CASSLTVGTEAFF
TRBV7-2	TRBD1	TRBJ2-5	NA	TGTGCCAGCCGCGGGACAGGGGGGGTGGAGACCCAGTACTTC	CASRGTGGVETQYF
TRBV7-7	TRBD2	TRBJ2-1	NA	TGTGCTAGCAGCTTAGAGACTAGCGATGACAATGAGCAGTTCTTC	CASSLETSDDNEQFF
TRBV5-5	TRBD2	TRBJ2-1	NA	TGTGCCAGCAACGTAGGTGGGACTAGCGGGAGTTGGAATGAGCAGTTCTTC	CASNVGGTSGSWNEQFF
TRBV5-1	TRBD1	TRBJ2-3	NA	TGCGCCAGCAGCCGGACAGGGCGTCCCACAGATACGCAGTATTTT	CASSRTGRPTDTQYF
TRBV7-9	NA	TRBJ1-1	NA	TGTGCCAGCAGCCCAGGGTGGGGTGAGGGGAACACTGAAGCTTTCTTT	CASSPGWGEGNTEAFF
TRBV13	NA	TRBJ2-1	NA	TGTGCCAGCAGCTTAGACGGACCCTACAATGAGCAGTTCTTC	CASSLDGPYNEQFF
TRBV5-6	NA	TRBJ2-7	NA	TGTGCCAGCAGCTTGAGGTTGTCGACCTACGAGCAGTACTTC	CASSLRLSTYEQYF
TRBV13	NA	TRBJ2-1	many	TGTGCCAGCAGCCAGGGACTCGTCGAGCCCTCCTCCTACAATGAGCAGTTCTTC	CASSQGLVEPSSYNEQFF
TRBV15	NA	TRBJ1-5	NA	TGTGCCACCAGCAGTGCAGGGGTAAGGCAGCCCCAGCATTTT	CATSSAGVRQPQHF
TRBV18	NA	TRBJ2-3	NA	TGTGCCAGCTCACCAAATACAGGGTGGACAGATACGCAGTATTTT	CASSPNTGWTDTQYF
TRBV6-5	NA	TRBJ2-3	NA	TGTGCCAGCAGCGTTGACGGGGCAGCAGATACGCAGTATTTT	CASSVDGAADTQYF
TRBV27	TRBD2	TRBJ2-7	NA	TGTGCCAGCAGTTCCCTAGCGGGAGGTACCTACGAGCAGTACTTC	CASSSLAGGTYEQYF
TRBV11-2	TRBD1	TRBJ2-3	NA	TGTGCCAGCAGCTCCGGTGGGAGACAGGGGGTGAATTTT	CASSSGGRQGVNF
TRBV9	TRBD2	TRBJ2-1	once	TGTGCCAGCAGCGTAGTGGGCGGGAGAACCAATGAGCAGTTCTTC	CASSVVGGRTNEQFF
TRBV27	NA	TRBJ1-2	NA	TGTGCCAGCAGTGCGACAGGAGGTCATGGCTACACCTTC	CASSATGGHGYTF
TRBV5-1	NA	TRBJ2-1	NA	TGCGCCAGCAGCTTGGTTGTAGGAAATTATAATGAGCAGTTCTTC	CASSLVVGNYNEQFF
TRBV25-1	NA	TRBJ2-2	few	TGTGCCAGCAGCAGGGTAAACACCGGGGAGCTGTTTTTT	CASSRVNTGELFF
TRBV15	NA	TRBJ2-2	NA	TGTGCCACCAGCAGAGATCGTCCAAACCAGGGAGGTGTCACCGGGGAGCTGTTTTTT	CATSRDRPNQGGVTGELFF
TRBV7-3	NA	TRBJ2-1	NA	TGTGCCAGCAGCACACAGGGAGGCTATGAGCAGTTCTTC	CASSTQGGYEQFF
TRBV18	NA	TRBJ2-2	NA	TGTGCCAGCTCCTCCGGGACTCACACCGGGGAGCTGTTTTTT	CASSSGTHTGELFF
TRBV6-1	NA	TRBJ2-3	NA	TGTGCCAGCAGGTCACTAGCTAGCACAGATACGCAGTATTTT	CASRSLASTDTQYF
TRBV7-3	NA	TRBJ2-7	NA	TGTGCCAGCAGCCAGGACAGTCGATCTTACGAGCAGTACTTC	CASSQDSRSYEQYF
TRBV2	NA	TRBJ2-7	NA	TGTGCCACCCGACAGATTACCTACGAGCAGTACTTC	CATRQITYEQYF
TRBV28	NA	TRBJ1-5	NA	TGTGCCAGCAGTTTCACAGGGTTGAATCAGCCCCAGCATTTT	CASSFTGLNQPQHF
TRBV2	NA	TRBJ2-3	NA	TGTGCCAGCAGTGTGGACTCAGATACGCAGTATTTT	CASSVDSDTQYF
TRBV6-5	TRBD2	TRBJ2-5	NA	TGTGCCAGCAGTTACAGCGGGATCGAGACCCAGTACTTC	CASSYSGIETQYF
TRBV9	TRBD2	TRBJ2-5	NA	TGTGCCAGCAGCGTCGGGGCGGGAGGATCGGTTGAGACCCAGTACTTC	CASSVGAGGSVETQYF
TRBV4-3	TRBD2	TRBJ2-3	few	TGCGCCAGCAGCCAAGACCTTAGCGGGACCGGCACAGATACGCAGTATTTT	CASSQDLSGTGTDTQYF
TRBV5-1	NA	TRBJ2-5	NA	TGCGCCAGCAGCTTGGGCCCGGAAGAGACCCAGTACTTC	CASSLGPEETQYF
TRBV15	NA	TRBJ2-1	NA	TGTGCCACCAGCAGAGAGGGCCGGGGTTACAATGAGCAGTTCTTC	CATSREGRGYNEQFF
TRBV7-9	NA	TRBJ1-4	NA	TGTGCCAGCAGCTTAGGCACCCTCAGGCAAGAAAAACTGTTTTTT	CASSLGTLRQEKLFF
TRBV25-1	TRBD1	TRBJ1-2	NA	TGTGCCAGCAGGACGACAGGGGGCCTAGCAGGCTACACCTTC	CASRTTGGLAGYTF
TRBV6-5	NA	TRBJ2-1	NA	TGTGCCAGCAGTTACGGCAGGCGGGTCCACAATGAGCAGTTCTTC	CASSYGRRVHNEQFF
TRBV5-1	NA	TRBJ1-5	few	TGCGCCAGCAGCAGAGGGACACCCGGTAGCAATCAGCCCCAGCATTTT	CASSRGTPGSNQPQHF
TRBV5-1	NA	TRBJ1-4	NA	TGCGCCAGCAGCCCCAGGGAGAACAATGAAAAACTGTTTTTT	CASSPRENNEKLFF
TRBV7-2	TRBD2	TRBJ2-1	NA	TGTGCCAGCAGCTGGACTAGCGGGAATGAGCAGTTCTTC	CASSWTSGNEQFF
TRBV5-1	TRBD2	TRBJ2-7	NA	TGCGCCAGCAGCTCTGGGACTAGCGGGGTCGAGCAGTACTTC	CASSSGTSGVEQYF
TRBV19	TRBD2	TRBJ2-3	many	TGTGCCAGTAGTACACTAGCGGCTAGCACAGATACGCAGTATTTT	CASSTLAASTDTQYF
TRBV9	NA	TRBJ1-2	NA	TGTGCCAGCAGCCCCAGACCCCTTGCAGGGGTCTATGGCTACACCTTC	CASSPRPLAGVYGYTF
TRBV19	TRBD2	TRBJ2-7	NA	TGTGCCAGTGGCCGTACTAGCGGGAGGATCCACGAGCAGTACTTC	CASGRTSGRIHEQYF